The clone carrying this T cell receptor (beta chain) was recorded many times. Its target is not known. Germline assignment: CDR1 SGHRS and CDR2 YFSETQ. The CDR3 sequence is 14 residues long. Between the trimmed V and J ends, which lost 6 bases and 0 bases, there was a span of 9 bases. The sample originates from a study of CD8 T cells in ankylosing spondylitis. Study-wide results and limits: Made up of eight or nine highly homologous variants, a TCR beta motif appeared characteristic of ankylosing spondylitis blood. Earlier studies detected some motif variants in reactive arthritis synovial fluid and blood.

Making the TCR beta libraries involved quantitative 5'-RACE with molecular barcodes. In TCRdb, the 5' RACE reads were re-called with MiXCR into one record per CDR3 protein. The sample records approximately 240,000 distinct CDR3 sequences, roughly a tenth being singletons. Material: blood, either unsorted or a sorted T cell fraction (not recorded which). This sequence originates from a male donor with ankylosing spondylitis or in good health (not recorded which). The chain links TRBV5-1 to TRBJ2-2; D ambiguous. The CDR3, as DNA: TGCGCCAGCAAGACGTACCCGAACACCGGGGAGCTGTTTTTT. Amino acids: CASKTYPNTGELFF.